This T cell receptor (beta chain) was identified during a study of radiotherapy plus CTLA-4 blockade in lung cancer. Across the study: Disease control was seen in about 34% of patients, objective responses in roughly 17%. Study results and caveats: Early clone dynamics of blood T cells, plus interferon-beta, reportedly predicted response best. Tumor-origin TCR clones grew in blood after radiotherapy plus ipilimumab.

Regarding this clone: Its antigen is currently unknown.

Alongside CTLA-4 blockade with ipilimumab, patients with chemo-refractory metastatic non-small-cell lung cancer received focal radiation. TCRdb's copy holds only in-frame clones and misses some; the assay was immunoSEQ multiplex PCR. The data hold about 35,000 clones, with approximately 85% observed a single time. J was trimmed by 5 bases and V by 3 bases; bases with no gene match: 2. CDR1 SGHNT and CDR2 YYREEE come from the germline V gene (reference sequence). The CDR3 is made up of 13 amino acids. The sequence came from a human donor with non-small cell lung cancer who had stable disease on radiotherapy plus ipilimumab. Sequenced material: peripheral blood, taken from a patient treated with radiotherapy plus ipilimumab. The V gene is TRBV5-4, the J gene TRBJ2-1, with 7 bases aligning to TRBD1. The CDR3 bases are TGTGCCAGCAGCTACGACAGGGACAATGAGCAGTTCTTC. Amino acid sequence: CASSYDRDNEQFF.